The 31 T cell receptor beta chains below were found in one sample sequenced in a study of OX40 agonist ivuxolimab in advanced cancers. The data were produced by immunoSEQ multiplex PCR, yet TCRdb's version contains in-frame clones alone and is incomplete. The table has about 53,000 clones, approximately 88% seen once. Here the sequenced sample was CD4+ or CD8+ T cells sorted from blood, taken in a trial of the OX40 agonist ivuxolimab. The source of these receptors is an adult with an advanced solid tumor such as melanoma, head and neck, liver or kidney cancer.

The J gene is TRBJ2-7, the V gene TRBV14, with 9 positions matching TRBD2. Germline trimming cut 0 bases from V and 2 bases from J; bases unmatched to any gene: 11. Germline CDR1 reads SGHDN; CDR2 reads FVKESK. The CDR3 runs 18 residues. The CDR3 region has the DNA TGTGCCAGCAGCCAAGATTACCAGTCTAGCGGGGACACCTACGAGCAGTACTTC. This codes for CASSQDYQSSGDTYEQYF.

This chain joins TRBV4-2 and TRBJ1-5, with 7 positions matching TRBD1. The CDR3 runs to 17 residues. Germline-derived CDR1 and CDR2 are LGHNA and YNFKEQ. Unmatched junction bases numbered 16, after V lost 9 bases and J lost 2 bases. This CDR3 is CARSSSWTGGGNQPQHF. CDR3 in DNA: TGTGCCAGAAGCTCCTCCTGGACAGGCGGAGGCAATCAGCCCCAGCATTTT.

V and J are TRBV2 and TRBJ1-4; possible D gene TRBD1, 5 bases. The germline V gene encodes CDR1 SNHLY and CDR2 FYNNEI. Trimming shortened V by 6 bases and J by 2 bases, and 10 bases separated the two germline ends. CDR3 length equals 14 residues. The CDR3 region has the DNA TGTGCCAGCAGAGGGGCGAGGACTAATGAAAAACTGTTTTTT. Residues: CASRGARTNEKLFF.

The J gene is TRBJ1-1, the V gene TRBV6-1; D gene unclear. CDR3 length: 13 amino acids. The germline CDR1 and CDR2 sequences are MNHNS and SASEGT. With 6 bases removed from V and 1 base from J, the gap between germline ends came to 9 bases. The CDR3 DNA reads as TGTGCCAGCAGGGAACTTCAGAACACTGAAGCTTTCTTT. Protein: CASRELQNTEAFF.

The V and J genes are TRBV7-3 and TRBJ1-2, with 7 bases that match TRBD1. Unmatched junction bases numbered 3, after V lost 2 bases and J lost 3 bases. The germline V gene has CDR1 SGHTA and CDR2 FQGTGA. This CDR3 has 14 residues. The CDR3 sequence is CASSLAGTDYGYTF. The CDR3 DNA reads TGTGCCAGCAGCTTAGCTGGGACAGACTATGGCTACACCTTC.

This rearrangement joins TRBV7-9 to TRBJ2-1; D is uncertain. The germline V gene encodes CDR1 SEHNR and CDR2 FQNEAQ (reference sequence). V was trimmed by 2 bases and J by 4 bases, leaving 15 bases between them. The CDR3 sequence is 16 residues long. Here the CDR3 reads CASSLSRNRAYNEQFF. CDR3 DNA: TGTGCCAGCAGCTTATCCAGGAACCGCGCTTACAATGAGCAGTTCTTC. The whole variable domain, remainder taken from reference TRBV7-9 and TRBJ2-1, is DTGVSQNPRHKITKRGQNVTFRCDPISEHNRLYWYRQTLGQGPEFLTYFQNEAQLEKSRLLSDRFSAERPKGSFSTLEIQRTEQGDSAMYLCASSLSRNRAYNEQFFGPGTRLTVL.

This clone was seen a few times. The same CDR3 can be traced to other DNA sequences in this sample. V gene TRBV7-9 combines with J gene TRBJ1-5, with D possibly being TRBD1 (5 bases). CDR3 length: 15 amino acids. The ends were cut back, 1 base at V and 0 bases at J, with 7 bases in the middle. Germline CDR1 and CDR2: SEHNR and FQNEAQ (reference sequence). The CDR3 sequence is CASSLGGYSNQPQHF. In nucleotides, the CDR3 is TGTGCCAGCAGCTTAGGGGGGTATAGCAATCAGCCCCAGCATTTT.

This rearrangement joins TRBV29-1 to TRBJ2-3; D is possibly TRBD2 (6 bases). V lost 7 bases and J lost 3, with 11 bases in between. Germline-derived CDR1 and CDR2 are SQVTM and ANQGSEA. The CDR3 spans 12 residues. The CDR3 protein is CSGASATDTQYF. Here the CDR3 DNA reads TGCAGCGGGGCTAGCGCTACAGATACGCAGTATTTT.

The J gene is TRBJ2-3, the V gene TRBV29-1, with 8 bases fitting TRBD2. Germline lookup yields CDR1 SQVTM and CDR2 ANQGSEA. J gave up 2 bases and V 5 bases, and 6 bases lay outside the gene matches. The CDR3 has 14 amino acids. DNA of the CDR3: TGCAGCGTTCTAGTACTAGCGGACACAGATACGCAGTATTTT. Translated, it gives CSVLVLADTDTQYF.

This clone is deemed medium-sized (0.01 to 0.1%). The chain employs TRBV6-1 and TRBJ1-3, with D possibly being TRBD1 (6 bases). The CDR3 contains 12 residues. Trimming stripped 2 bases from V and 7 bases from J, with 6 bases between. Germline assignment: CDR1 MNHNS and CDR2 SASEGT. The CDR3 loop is CASSERGNTIYF. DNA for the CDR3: TGTGCCAGCAGTGAAAGGGGGAACACCATATATTTT.

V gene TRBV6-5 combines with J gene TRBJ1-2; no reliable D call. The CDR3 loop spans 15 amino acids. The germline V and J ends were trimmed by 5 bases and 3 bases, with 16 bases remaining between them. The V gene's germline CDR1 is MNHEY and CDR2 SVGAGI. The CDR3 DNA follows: TGTGCCAGCAGTCCCGGACGACCTCGGGACTATGGCTACACCTTC. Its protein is CASSPGRPRDYGYTF.

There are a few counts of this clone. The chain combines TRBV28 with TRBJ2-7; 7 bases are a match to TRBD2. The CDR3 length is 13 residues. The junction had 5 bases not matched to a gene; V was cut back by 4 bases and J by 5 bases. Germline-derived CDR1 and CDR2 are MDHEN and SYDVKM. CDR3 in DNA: TGTGCCAGCAGTTCGAACGGGAGGAACGAGCAGTACTTC. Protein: CASSSNGRNEQYF.

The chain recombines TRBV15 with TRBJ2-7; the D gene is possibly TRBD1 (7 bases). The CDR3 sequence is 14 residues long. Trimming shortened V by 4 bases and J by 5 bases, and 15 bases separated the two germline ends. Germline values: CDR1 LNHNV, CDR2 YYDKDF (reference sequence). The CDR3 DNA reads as TGTGCCACCAGCATTCGACAGGGCGGGGACGAGCAGTACTTC. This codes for CATSIRQGGDEQYF.

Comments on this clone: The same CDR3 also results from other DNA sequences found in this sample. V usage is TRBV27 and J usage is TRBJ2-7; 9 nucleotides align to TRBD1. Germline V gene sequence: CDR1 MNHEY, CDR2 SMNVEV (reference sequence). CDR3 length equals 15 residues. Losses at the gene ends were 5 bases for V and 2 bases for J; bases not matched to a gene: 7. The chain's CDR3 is CASSLRQGGPYEQYF. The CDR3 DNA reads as TGTGCCAGCAGTCTACGACAGGGGGGACCCTACGAGCAGTACTTC.

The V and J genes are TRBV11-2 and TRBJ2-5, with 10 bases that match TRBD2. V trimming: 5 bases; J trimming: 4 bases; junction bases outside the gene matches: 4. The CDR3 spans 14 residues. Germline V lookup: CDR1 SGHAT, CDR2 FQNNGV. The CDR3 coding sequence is TGTGCCAGCAGCATCCTAGCGGGAGCAGAGACCCAGTACTTC. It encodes CASSILAGAETQYF.

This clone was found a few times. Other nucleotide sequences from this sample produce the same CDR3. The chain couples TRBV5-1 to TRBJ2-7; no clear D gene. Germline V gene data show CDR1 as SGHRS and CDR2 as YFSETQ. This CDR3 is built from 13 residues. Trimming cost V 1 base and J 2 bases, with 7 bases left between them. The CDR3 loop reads CASSLSGTYEQYF. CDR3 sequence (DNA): TGCGCCAGCAGCTTGTCTGGCACCTACGAGCAGTACTTC.

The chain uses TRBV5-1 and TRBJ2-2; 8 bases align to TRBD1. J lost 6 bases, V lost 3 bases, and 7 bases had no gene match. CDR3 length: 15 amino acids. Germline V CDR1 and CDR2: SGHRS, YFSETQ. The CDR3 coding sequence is TGCGCCAGCAGCTCGGGACAGGTGATTCCCGGGGAGCTGTTTTTT. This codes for CASSSGQVIPGELFF.

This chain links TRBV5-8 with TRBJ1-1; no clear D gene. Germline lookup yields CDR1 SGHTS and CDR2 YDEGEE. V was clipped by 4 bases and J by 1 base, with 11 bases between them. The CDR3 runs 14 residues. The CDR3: CASSRTTRNTEAFF. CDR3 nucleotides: TGTGCCAGCAGCCGGACGACAAGGAACACTGAAGCTTTCTTT. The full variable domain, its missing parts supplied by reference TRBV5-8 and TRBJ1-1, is EAGVTQSPTHLIKTRGQQATLRCSPISGHTSVYWYQQALGLGLQFLLWYDEGEERNRGNFPPRFSGRQFPNYSSELNVNALELEDSALYLCASSRTTRNTEAFFGQGTRLTVV.

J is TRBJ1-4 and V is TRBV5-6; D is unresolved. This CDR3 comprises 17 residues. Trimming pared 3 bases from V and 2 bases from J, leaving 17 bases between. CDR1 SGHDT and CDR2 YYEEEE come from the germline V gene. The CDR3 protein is CASSSIRRAGTNEKLFF. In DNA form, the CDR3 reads TGTGCCAGCAGCTCGATCCGTAGGGCTGGGACTAATGAAAAACTGTTTTTT.

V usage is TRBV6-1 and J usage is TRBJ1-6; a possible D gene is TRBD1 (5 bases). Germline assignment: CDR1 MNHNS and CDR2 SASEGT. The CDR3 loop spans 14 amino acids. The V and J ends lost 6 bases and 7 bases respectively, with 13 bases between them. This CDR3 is CASSLREANSPLHF. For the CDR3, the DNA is TGTGCCAGCAGCCTCAGGGAGGCGAATTCACCCCTCCACTTT.

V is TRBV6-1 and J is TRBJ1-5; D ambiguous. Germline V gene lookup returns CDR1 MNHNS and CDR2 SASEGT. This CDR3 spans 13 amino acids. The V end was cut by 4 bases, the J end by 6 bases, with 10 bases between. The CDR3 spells CASSGGRTQPQHF. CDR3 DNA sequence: TGTGCCAGCAGTGGAGGGAGGACTCAGCCCCAGCATTTT.

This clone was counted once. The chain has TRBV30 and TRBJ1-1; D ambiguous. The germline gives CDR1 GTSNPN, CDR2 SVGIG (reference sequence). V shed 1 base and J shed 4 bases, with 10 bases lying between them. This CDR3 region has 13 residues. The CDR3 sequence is CAWSAQWGTEAFF. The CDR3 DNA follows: TGTGCCTGGAGTGCGCAGTGGGGCACTGAAGCTTTCTTT.

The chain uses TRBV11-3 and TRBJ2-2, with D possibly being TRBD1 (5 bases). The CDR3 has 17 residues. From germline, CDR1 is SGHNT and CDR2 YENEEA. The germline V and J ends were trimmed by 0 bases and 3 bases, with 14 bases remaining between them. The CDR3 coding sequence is TGTGCCAGCAGCTTAGATAGCTCCAGGGCGCACACCGGGGAGCTGTTTTTT. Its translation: CASSLDSSRAHTGELFF. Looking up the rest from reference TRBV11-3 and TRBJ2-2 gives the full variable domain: EAGVVQSPRYKIIEKKQPVAFWCNPISGHNTLYWYLQNLGQGPELLIRYENEEAVDDSQLPKDRFSAERLKGVDSTLKIQPAELGDSAVYLCASSLDSSRAHTGELFFGEGSRLTVL.

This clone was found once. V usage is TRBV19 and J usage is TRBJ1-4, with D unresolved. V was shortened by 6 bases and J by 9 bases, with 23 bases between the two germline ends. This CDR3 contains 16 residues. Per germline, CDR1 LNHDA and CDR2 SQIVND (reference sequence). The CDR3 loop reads CASRNALGSWAQKLFF. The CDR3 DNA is TGTGCCAGTAGAAACGCCCTAGGTTCGTGGGCCCAAAAACTGTTTTTT.

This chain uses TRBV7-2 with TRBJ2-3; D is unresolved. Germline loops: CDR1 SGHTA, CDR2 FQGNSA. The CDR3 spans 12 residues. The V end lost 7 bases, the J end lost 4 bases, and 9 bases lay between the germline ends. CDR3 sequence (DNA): TGTGCCAGCACCTCCGATGCAGATACGCAGTATTTT. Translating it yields CASTSDADTQYF.

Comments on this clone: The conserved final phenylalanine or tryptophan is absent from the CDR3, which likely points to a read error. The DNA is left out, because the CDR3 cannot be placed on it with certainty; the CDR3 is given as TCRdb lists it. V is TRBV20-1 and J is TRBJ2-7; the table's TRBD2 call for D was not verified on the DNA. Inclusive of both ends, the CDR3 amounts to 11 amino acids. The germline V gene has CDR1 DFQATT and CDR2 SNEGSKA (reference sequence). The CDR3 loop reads CSASGGLAGHY.

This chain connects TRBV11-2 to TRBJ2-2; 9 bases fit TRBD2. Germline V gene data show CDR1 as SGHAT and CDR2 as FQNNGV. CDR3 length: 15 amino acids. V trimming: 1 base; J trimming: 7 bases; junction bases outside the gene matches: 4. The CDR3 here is CASSLGASGIGELFF. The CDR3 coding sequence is TGTGCCAGCAGCTTAGGCGCTAGCGGGATCGGGGAGCTGTTTTTT.

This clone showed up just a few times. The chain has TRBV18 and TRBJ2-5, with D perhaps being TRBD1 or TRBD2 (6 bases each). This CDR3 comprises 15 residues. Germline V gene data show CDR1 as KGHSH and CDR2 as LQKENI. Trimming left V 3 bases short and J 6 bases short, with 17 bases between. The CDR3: CASSPAGGAKKTQYF. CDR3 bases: TGTGCCAGCTCACCGGCCGGGGGCGCGAAAAAGACCCAGTACTTC.

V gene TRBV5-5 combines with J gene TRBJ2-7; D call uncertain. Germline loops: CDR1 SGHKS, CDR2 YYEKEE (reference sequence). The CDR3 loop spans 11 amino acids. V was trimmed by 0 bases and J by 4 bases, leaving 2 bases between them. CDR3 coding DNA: TGTGCCAGCAGCTTGGCTTACGAGCAGTACTTC. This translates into CASSLAYEQYF.

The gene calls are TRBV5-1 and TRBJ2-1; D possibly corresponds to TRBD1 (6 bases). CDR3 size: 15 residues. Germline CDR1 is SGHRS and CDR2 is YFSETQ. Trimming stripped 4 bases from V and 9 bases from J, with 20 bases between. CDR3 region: CASSPAPGHDGEQFF. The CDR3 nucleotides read TGCGCCAGCAGCCCAGCGCCGGGACACGACGGTGAGCAGTTCTTC.

This CDR3 reads CAQRPRTGNYLNTEAFF. The CDR3 DNA reads TGTGCCCAGAGACCCCGGACAGGGAATTACTTGAACACTGAAGCTTTCTTT. The chain uses TRBV2 and TRBJ1-1; 8 bases fit TRBD1. The J segment lost 0 bases and the V segment lost 11 bases, leaving 17 bases of the junction unmatched. This CDR3 comprises 17 residues. The germline gives CDR1 SNHLY, CDR2 FYNNEI.